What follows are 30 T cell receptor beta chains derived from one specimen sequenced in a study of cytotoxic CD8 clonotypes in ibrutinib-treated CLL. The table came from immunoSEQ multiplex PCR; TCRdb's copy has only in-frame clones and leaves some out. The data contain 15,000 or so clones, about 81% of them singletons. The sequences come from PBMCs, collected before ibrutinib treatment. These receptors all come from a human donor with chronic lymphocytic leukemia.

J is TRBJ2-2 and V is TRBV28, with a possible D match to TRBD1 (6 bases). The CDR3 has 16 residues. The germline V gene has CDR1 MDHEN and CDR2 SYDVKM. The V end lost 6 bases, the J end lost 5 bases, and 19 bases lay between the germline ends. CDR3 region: CASRIQGKGRTGELFF. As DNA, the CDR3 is TGTGCCAGCAGGATACAGGGAAAAGGAAGGACCGGGGAGCTGTTTTTT.

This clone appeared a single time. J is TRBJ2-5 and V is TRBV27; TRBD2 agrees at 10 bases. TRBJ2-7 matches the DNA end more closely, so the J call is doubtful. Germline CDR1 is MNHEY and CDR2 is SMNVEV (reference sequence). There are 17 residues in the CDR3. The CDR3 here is CASSLVAGGPSSYEQYF. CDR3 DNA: TGTGCCAGCAGTTTAGTAGCGGGAGGCCCAAGCTCCTACGAGCAGTACTTC.

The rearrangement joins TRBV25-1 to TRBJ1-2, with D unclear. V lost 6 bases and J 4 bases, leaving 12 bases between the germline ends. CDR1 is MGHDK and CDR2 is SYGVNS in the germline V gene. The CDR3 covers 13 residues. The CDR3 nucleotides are TGTGCCAGCAGCCCGAGCGCAATCTATGGCTACACCTTC. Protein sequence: CASSPSAIYGYTF.

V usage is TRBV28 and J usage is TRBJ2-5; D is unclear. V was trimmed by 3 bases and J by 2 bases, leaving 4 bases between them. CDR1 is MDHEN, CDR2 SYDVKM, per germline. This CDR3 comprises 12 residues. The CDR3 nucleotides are TGTGCCAGCAGTTTGTCACAAGAGACCCAGTACTTC. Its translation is CASSLSQETQYF.

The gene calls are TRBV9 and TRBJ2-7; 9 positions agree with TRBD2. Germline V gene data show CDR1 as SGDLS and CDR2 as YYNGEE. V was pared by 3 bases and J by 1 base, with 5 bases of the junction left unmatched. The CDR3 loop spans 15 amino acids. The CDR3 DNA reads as TGTGCCAGCAGCGCGGACCTAGCGGGGTCCTACGAGCAGTACTTC. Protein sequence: CASSADLAGSYEQYF. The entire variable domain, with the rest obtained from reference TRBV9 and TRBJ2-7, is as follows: DSGVTQTPKHLITATGQRVTLRCSPRSGDLSVYWYQQSLDQGLQFLIQYYNGEERAKGNILERFSAQQFPDLHSELNLSSLELGDSALYFCASSADLAGSYEQYFGPGTRLTVT.

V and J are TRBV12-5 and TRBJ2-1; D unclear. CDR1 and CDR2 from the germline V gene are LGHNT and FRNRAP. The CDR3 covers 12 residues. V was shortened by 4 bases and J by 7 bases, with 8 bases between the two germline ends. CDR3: CASGWEGNEQFF. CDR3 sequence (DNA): TGTGCTAGTGGTTGGGAAGGGAATGAGCAGTTCTTC. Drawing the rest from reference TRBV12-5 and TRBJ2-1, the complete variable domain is DARVTQTPRHKVTEMGQEVTMRCQPILGHNTVFWYRQTMMQGLELLAYFRNRAPLDDSGMPKDRFSAEMPDATLATLKIQPSEPRDSAVYFCASGWEGNEQFFGPGTRLTVL.

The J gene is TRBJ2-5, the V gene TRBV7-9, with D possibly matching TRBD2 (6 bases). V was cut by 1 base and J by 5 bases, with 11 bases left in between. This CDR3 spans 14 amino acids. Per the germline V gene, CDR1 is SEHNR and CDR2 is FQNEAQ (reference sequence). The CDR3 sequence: CASSLVGGRETQYF. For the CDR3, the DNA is TGTGCCAGCAGCTTAGTTGGAGGGAGGGAGACCCAGTACTTC. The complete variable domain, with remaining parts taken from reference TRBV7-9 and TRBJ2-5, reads DTGVSQNPRHKITKRGQNVTFRCDPISEHNRLYWYRQTLGQGPEFLTYFQNEAQLEKSRLLSDRFSAERPKGSFSTLEIQRTEQGDSAMYLCASSLVGGRETQYFGPGTRLLVL.

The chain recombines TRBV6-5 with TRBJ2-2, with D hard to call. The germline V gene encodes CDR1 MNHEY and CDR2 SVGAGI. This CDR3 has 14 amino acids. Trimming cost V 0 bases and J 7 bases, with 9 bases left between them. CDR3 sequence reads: CASSYSYSGGELFF. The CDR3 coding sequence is TGTGCCAGCAGTTACTCTTACTCGGGCGGGGAGCTGTTTTTT.

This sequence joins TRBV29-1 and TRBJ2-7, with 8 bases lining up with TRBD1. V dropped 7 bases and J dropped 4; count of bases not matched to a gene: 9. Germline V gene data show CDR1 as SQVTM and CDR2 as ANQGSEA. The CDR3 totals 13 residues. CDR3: CSAAGTGVYEQYF. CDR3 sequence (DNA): TGCAGCGCCGCCGGGACAGGTGTTTACGAGCAGTACTTC.

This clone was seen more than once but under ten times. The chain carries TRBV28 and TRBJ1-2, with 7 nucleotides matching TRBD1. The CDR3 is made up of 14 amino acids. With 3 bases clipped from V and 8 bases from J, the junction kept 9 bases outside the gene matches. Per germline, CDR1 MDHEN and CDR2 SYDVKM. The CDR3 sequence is CASSFLRGDRGYTF. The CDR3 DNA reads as TGTGCCAGCAGTTTCCTCAGGGGGGATCGAGGCTACACCTTC.

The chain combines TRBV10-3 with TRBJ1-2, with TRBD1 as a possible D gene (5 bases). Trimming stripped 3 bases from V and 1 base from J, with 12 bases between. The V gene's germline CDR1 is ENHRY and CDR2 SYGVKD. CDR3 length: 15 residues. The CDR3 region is CAISDDRENNYGYTF. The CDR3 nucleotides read TGTGCCATCAGTGACGACAGAGAGAATAACTATGGCTACACCTTC.

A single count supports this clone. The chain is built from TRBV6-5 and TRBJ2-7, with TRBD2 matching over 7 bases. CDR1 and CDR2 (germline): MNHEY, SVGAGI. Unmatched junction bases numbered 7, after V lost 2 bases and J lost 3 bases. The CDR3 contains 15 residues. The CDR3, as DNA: TGTGCCAGCAGTTACGGGGGGGGAGCAAGCTACGAGCAGTACTTC. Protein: CASSYGGGASYEQYF.

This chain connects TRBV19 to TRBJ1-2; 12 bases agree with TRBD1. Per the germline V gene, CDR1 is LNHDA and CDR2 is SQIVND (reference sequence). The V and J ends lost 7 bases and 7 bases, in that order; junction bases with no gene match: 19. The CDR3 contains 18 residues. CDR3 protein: CASTTSGTGGARGGGYTF. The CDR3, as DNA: TGTGCCAGTACCACCTCGGGGACAGGGGGCGCTCGGGGTGGTGGCTACACCTTC.

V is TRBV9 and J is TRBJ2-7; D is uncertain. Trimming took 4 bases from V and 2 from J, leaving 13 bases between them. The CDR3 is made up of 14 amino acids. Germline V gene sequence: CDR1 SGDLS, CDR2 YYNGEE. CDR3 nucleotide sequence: TGTGCCAGCAGCCCTCCGCTGCCTCCCTACGAGCAGTACTTC. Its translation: CASSPPLPPYEQYF.

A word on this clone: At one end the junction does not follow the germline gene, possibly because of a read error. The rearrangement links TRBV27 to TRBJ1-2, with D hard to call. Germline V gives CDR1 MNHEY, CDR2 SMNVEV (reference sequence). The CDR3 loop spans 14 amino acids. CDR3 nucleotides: TGTGCCAGTAGTTCCCTGGATCCGGTAAATGGCTACACCTTC. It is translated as CASSSLDPVNGYTF.

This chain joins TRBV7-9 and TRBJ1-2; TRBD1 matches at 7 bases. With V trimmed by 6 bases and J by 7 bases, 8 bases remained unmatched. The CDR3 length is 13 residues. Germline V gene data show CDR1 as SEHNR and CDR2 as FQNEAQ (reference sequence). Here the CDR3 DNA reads TGTGCCAGCAGTTTGGGACAGTCACCTGGCTACACCTTC. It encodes CASSLGQSPGYTF.

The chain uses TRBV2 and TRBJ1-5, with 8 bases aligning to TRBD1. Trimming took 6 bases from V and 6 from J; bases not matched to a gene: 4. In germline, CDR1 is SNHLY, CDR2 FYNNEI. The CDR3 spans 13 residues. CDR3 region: CASSLDRGQPQHF. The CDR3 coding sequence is TGTGCCAGCAGCCTCGACAGGGGTCAGCCCCAGCATTTT. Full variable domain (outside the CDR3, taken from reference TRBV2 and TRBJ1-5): EPEVTQTPSHQVTQMGQEVILRCVPISNHLYFYWYRQILGQKVEFLVSFYNNEISEKSEIFDDQFSVERPDGSNFTLKIRSTKLEDSAMYFCASSLDRGQPQHFGDGTRLSIL.

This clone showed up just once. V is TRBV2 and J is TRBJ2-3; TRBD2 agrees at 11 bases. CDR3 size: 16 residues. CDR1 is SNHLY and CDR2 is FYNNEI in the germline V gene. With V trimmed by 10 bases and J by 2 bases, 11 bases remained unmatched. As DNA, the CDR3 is TGTGCCACCTCTCCTCGACTAGCGGGGTTCACAGATACGCAGTATTTT. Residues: CATSPRLAGFTDTQYF. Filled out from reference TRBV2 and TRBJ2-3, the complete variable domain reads EPEVTQTPSHQVTQMGQEVILRCVPISNHLYFYWYRQILGQKVEFLVSFYNNEISEKSEIFDDQFSVERPDGSNFTLKIRSTKLEDSAMYFCATSPRLAGFTDTQYFGPGTRLTVL.

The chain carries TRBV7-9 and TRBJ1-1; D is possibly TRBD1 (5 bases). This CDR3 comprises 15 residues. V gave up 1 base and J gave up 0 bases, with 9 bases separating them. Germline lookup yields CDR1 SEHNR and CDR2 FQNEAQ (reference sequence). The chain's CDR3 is CASSLVRGLNTEAFF. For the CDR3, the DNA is TGTGCCAGCAGCTTAGTAAGGGGTTTGAACACTGAAGCTTTCTTT.

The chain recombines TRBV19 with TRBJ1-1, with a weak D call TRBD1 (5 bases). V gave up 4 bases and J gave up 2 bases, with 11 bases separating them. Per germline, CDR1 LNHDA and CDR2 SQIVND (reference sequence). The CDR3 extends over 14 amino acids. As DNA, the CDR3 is TGTGCCAGTAGTAGAGGACAACCCAACACTGAAGCTTTCTTT. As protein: CASSRGQPNTEAFF.

Here the CDR3 DNA reads TGTGCCAGCAGCGCCAGTATACGACCGAGAGGCGGGGAGCTGTTTTTT. It translates to CASSASIRPRGGELFF. This chain links TRBV21-1 with TRBJ2-2; TRBD2 was called by the table and not checked on the DNA. TRBV21-1 is shown as a pseudogene. CDR3 length: 16 residues.

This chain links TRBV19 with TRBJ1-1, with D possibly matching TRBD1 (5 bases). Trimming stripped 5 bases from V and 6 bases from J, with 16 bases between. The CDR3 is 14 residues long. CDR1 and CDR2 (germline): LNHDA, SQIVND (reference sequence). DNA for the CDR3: TGTGCCAGTAGTGCACCCAGGGCTGCCTCTGAAGCTTTCTTT. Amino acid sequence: CASSAPRAASEAFF.

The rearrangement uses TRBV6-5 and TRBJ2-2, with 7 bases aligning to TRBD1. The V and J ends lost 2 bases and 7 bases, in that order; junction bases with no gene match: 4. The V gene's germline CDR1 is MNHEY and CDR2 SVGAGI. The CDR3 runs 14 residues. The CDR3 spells CASSYGQGVGELFF. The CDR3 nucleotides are TGTGCCAGCAGTTACGGGCAGGGGGTCGGGGAGCTGTTTTTT.

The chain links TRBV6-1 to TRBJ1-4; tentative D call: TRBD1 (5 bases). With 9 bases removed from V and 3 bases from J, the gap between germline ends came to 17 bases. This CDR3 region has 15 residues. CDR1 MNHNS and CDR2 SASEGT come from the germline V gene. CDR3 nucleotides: TGTGCCAGGTCCTTCCCCGGGGCACCTAATGAAAAACTGTTTTTT. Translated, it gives CARSFPGAPNEKLFF.

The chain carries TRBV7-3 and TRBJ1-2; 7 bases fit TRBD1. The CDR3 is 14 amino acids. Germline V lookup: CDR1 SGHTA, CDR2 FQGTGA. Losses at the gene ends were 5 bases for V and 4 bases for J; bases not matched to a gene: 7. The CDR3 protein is CASSPGTASYGYTF. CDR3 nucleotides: TGTGCCAGCAGCCCGGGGACAGCCTCCTATGGCTACACCTTC. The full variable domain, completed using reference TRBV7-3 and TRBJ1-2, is GAGVSQTPSNKVTEKGKYVELRCDPISGHTALYWYRQSLGQGPEFLIYFQGTGAADDSGLPNDRFFAVRPEGSVSTLKIQRTERGDSAVYLCASSPGTASYGYTFGSGTRLTVV.

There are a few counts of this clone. The CDR3: CATSRPVATNEKLFF. CDR3 sequence (DNA): TGTGCCACCAGCCGACCAGTTGCAACTAATGAAAAACTGTTTTTT. The chain links TRBV15 to TRBJ1-4; D not resolved. Trimming took off 5 bases at V and 0 bases at J, with 10 bases between the two ends. Germline values: CDR1 LNHNV, CDR2 YYDKDF (reference sequence). CDR3 size: 15 residues.

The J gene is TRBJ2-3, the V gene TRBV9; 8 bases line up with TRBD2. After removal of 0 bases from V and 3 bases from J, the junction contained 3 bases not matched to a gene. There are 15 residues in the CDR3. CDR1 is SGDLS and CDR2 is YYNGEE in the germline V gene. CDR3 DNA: TGTGCCAGCAGCGTAGTCGGGAGGGCAACAGATACGCAGTATTTT. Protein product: CASSVVGRATDTQYF.

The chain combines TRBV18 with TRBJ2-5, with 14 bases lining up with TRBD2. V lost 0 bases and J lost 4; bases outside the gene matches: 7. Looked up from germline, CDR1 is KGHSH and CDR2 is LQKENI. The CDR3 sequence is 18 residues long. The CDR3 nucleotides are TGTGCCAGCTCACCACCGGGACTAGCGGGAGTAGGGGGAGAGACCCAGTACTTC. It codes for CASSPPGLAGVGGETQYF.

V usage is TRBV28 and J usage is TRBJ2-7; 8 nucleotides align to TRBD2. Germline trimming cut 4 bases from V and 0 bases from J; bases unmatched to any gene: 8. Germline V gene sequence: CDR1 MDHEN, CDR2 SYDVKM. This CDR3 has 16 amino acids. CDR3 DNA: TGTGCCAGCAGTTCGGAGGGCGGGAGGACCTCCTACGAGCAGTACTTC. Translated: CASSSEGGRTSYEQYF. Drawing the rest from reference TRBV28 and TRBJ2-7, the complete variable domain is DVKVTQSSRYLVKRTGEKVFLECVQDMDHENMFWYRQDPGLGLRLIYFSYDVKMKEKGDIPEGYSVSREKKERFSLILESASTNQTSMYLCASSSEGGRTSYEQYFGPGTRLTVT.

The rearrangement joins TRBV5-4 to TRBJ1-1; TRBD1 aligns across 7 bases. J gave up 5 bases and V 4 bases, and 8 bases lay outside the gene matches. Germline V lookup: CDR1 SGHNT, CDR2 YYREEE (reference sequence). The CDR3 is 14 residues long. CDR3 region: CASSPEGARTEAFF. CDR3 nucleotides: TGTGCCAGCAGCCCTGAGGGGGCTAGGACTGAAGCTTTCTTT.